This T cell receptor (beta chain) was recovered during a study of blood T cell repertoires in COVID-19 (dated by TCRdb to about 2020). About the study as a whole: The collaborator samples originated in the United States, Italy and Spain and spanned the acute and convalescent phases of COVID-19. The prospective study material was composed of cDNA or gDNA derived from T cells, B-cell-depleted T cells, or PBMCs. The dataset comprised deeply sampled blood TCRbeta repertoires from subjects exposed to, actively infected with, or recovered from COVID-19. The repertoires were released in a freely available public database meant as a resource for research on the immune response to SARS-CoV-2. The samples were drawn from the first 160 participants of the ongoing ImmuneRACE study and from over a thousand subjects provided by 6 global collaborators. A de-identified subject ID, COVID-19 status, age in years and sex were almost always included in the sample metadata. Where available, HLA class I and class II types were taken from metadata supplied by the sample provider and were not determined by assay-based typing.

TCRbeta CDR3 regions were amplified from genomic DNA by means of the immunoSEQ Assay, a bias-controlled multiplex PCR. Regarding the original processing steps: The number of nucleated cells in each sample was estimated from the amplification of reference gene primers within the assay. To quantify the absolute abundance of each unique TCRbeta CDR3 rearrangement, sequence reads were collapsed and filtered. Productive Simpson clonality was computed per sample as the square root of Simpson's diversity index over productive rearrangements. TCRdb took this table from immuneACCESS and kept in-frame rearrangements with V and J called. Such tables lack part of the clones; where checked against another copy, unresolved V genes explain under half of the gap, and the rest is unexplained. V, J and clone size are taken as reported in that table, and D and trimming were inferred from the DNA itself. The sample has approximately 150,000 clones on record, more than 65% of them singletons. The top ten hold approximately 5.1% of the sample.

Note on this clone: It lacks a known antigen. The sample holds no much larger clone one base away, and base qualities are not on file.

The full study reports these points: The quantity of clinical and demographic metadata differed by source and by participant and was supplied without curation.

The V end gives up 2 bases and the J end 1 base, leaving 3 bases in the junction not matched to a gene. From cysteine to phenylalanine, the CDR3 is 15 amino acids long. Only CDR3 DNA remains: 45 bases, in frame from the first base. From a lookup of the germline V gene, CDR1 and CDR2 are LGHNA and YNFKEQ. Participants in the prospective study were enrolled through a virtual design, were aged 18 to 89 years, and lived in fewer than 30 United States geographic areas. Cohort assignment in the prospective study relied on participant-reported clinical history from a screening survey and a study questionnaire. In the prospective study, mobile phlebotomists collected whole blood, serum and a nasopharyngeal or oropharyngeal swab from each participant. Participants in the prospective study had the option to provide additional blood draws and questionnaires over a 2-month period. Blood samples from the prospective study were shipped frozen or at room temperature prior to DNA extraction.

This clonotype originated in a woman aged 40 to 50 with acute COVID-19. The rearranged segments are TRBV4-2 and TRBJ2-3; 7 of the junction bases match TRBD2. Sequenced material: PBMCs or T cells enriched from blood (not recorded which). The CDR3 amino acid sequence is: CASSQPGLGTDTQYF. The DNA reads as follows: TGTGCCAGCAGCCAACCCGGACTAGGCACAGATACGCAGTATTTT.